This T cell receptor (beta chain) emerged from a study of CD8 T cells in ankylosing spondylitis. Note on this clonotype: Antigen: not known.

The authors made TCR beta libraries by quantitative 5'-RACE with molecular barcodes. MiXCR, run by TCRdb on the 5' RACE reads, gives a single entry per CDR3 protein. The table lists more than 650,000 distinct CDR3 sequences, 12% of them singletons. Germline CDR1 reads SGHTA; CDR2 reads FQGNSA. This CDR3 contains 16 residues. Trimming left V 4 bases short and J 0 bases short, with 13 bases between. Overall study findings and caveats: Matched ankylosing spondylitis synovial fluid reportedly showed significant enrichment of disease-linked clones. Blood of patients with ankylosing spondylitis appeared to be characterized by a TCR beta motif of 8 or 9 highly homologous variants.

The sample consisted of blood, either unsorted or a sorted T cell fraction (not recorded which). The chain recombines TRBV7-2 with TRBJ2-1; D is undetermined. This clonotype was obtained from a male donor with ankylosing spondylitis. The CDR3 sequence is CASSSRRRSSYNEQFF. The CDR3 nucleotides are TGTGCCAGCAGCTCGCGACGTCGGAGCTCCTACAATGAGCAGTTCTTC.